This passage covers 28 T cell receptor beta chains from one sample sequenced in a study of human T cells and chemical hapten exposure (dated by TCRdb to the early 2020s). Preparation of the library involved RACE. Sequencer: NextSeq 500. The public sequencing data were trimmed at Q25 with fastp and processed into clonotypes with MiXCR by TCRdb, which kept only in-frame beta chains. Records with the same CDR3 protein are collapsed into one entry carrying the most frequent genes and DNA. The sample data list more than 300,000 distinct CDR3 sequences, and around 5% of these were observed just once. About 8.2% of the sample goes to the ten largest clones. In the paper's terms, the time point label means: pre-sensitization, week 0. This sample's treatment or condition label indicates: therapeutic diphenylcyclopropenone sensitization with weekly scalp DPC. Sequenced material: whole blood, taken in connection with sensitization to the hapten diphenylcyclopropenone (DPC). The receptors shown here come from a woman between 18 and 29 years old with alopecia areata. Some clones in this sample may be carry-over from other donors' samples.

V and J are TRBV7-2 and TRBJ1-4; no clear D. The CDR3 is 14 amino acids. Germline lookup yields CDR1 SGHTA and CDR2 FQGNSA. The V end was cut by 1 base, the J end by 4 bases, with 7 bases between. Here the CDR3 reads CASSLEGVNEKLFF. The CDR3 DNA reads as TGTGCCAGCAGCTTAGAAGGCGTTAATGAAAAACTGTTTTTT.

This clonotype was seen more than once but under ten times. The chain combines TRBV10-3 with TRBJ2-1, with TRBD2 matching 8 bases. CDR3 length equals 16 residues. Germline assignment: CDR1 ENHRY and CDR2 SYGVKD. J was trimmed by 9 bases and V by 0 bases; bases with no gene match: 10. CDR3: CAISESPGGPWSEQFF. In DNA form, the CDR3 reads TGTGCCATCAGTGAGTCTCCGGGGGGGCCTTGGAGTGAGCAGTTCTTC.

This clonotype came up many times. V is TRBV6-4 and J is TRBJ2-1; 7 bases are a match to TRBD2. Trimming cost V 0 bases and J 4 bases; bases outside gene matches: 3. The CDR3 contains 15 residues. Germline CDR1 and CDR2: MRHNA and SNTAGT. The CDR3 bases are TGTGCCAGCAGTGACTCCGCGGGGGAGTACAATGAGCAGTTCTTC. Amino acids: CASSDSAGEYNEQFF.

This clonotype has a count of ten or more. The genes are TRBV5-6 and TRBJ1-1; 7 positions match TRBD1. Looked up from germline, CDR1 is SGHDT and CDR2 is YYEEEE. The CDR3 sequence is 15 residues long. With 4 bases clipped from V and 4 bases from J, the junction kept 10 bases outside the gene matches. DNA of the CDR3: TGTGCCAGCAGCCGGACAGGCCTGGGGGGCACTGAAGCTTTCTTT. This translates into CASSRTGLGGTEAFF.

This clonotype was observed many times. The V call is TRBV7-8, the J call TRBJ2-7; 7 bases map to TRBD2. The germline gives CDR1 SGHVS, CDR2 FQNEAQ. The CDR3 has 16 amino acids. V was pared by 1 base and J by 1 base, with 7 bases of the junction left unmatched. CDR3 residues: CASSLGRAGASYEQYF. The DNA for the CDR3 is TGTGCCAGCAGCTTAGGCCGGGCGGGAGCATCCTACGAGCAGTACTTC.

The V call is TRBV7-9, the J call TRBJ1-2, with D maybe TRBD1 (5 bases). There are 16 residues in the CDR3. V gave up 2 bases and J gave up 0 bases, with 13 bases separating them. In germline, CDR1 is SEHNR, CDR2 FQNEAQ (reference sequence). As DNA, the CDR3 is TGTGCCAGCAGCTTATCTTACGGGGCCGCTAACTATGGCTACACCTTC. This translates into CASSLSYGAANYGYTF.

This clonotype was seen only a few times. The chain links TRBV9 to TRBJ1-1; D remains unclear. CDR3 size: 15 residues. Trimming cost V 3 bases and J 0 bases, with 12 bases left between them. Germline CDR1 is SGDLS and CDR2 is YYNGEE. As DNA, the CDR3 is TGTGCCAGCAGCGCCCTGACGCCCATGAACACTGAAGCTTTCTTT. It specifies CASSALTPMNTEAFF.

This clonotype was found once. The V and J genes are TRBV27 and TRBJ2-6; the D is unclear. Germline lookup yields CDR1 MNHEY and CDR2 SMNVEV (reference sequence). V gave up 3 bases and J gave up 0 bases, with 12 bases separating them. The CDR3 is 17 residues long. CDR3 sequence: CASSLEPAISGANVLTF. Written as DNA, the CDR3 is TGTGCCAGCAGTTTGGAGCCAGCGATCTCTGGGGCCAACGTCCTGACTTTC.

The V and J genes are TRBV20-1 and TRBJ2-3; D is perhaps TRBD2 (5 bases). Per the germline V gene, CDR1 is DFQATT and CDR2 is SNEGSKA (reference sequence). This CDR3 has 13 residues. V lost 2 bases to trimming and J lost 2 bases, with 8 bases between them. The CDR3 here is CSARPGITDTQYF. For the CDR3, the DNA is TGCAGTGCTAGACCGGGGATCACAGATACGCAGTATTTT.

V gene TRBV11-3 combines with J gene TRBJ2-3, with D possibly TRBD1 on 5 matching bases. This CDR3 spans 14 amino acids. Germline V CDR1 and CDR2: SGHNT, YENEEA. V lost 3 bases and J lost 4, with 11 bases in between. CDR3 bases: TGTGCCAGCAGCTTCGGCAGGGCTGCAGATACGCAGTATTTT. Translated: CASSFGRAADTQYF.

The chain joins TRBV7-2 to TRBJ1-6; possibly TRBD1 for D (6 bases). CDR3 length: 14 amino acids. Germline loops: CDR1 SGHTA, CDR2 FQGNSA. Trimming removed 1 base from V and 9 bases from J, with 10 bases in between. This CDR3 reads CASSLVRGASPLHF. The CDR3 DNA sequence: TGTGCCAGCAGCTTAGTCCGGGGGGCTTCACCCCTCCACTTT.

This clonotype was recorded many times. The CDR3 protein is CASSSGGGPQETQYF. The CDR3 DNA reads as TGTGCCAGCAGCTCTGGCGGGGGGCCCCAAGAGACCCAGTACTTC. The chain carries TRBV7-3 and TRBJ2-5; 8 nucleotides match TRBD2. CDR3 length: 15 amino acids. CDR1 is SGHTA and CDR2 is FQGTGA in the germline V gene. J gave up 1 base and V 4 bases, and 5 bases lay outside the gene matches.

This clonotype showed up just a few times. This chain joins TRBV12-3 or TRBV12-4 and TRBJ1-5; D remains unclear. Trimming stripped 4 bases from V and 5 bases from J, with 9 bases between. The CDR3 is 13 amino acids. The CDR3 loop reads CASSSGRYQPQHF. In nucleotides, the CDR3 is TGTGCCAGCAGTTCCGGCCGCTATCAGCCCCAGCATTTT.

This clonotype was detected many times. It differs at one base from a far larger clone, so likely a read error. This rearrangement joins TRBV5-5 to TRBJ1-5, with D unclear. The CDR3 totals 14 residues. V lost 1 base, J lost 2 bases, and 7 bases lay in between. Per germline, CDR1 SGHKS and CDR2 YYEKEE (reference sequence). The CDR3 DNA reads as TGTGCCAGCAGCTTGTGGCAGGGCAATCAGCCCCAGCATTTT. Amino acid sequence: CASSLWQGNQPQHF.

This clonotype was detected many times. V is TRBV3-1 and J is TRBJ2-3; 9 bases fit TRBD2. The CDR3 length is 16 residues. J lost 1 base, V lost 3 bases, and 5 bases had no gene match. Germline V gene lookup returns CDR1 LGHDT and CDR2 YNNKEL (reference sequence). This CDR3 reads CASSHQRGAGTDTQYF. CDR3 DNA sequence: TGTGCCAGCAGCCATCAGCGGGGGGCCGGCACAGATACGCAGTATTTT.

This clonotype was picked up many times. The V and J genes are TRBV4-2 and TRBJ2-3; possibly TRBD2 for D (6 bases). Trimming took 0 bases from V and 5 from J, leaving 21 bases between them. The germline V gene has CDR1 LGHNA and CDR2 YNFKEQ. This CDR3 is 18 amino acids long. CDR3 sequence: CASSQDPSFAGFGDTQYF. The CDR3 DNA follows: TGTGCCAGCAGCCAAGATCCCTCTTTTGCGGGGTTCGGAGATACGCAGTATTTT.

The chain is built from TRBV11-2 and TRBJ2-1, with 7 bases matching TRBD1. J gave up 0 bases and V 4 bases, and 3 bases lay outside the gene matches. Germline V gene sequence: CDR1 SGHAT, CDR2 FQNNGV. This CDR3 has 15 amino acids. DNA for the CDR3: TGTGCCAGCAGCTCCCGGGACAGCTCCTACAATGAGCAGTTCTTC. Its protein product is CASSSRDSSYNEQFF. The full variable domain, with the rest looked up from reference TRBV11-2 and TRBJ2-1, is EAGVAQSPRYKIIEKRQSVAFWCNPISGHATLYWYQQILGQGPKLLIQFQNNGVVDDSQLPKDRFSAERLKGVDSTLKIQPAKLEDSAVYLCASSSRDSSYNEQFFGPGTRLTVL.

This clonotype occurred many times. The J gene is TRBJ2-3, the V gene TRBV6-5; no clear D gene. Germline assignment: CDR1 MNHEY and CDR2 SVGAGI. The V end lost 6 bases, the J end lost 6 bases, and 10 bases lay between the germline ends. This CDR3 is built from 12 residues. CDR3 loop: CASRPSGDTQYF. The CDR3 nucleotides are TGTGCCAGCAGACCCAGTGGGGATACGCAGTATTTT.

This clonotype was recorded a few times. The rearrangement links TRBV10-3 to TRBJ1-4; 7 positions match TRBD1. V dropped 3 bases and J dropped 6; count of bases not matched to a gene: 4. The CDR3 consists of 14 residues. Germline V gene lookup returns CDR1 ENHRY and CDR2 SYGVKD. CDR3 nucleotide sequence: TGTGCCATCAGTGATACAGGGGCTGATGAAAAACTGTTTTTT. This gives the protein CAISDTGADEKLFF.

The CDR3: CASSLAPTGVGTEAFF. The CDR3 bases are TGTGCCAGCAGCTTAGCCCCGACAGGGGTGGGCACTGAAGCTTTCTTT. The chain links TRBV7-2 to TRBJ1-1; 8 nucleotides agree with TRBD1. The CDR3 consists of 16 residues. The V gene end was trimmed by 0 bases and the J gene end by 4 bases; junction bases not matched to a gene: 7. The germline gives CDR1 SGHTA, CDR2 FQGNSA.

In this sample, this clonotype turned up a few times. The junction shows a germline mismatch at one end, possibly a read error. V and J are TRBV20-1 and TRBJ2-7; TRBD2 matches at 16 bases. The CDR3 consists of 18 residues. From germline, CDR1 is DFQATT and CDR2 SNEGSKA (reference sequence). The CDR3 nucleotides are TGCAGTGCGAGAGGGACTAGCGGGGGGGAAACTACACCCTACGAGCAGTACTTC. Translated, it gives CSARGTSGGETTPYEQYF.

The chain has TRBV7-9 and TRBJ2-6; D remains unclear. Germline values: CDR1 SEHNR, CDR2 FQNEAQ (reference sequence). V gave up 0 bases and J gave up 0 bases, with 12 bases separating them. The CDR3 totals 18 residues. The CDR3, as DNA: TGTGCCAGCAGCTTAGCACCCACGCCCCTCTCTGGGGCCAACGTCCTGACTTTC. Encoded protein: CASSLAPTPLSGANVLTF. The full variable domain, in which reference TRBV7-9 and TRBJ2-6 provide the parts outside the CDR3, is DTGVSQNPRHKITKRGQNVTFRCDPISEHNRLYWYRQTLGQGPEFLTYFQNEAQLEKSRLLSDRFSAERPKGSFSTLEIQRTEQGDSAMYLCASSLAPTPLSGANVLTFGAGSRLTVL.

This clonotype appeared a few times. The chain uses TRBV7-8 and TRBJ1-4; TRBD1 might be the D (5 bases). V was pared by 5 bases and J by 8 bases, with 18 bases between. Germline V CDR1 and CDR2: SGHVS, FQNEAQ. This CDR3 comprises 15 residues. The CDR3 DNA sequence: TGTGCCAGCAGCCGGGGGTGGGGTTTACAGGAAAAACTGTTTTTT. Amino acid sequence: CASSRGWGLQEKLFF.

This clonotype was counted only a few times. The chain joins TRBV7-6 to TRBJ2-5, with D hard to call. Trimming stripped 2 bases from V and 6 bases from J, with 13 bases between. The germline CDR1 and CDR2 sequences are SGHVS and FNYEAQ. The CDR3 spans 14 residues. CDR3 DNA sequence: TGTGCCAGCAGCTTAATATCACGACATCAGACCCAGTACTTC. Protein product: CASSLISRHQTQYF.

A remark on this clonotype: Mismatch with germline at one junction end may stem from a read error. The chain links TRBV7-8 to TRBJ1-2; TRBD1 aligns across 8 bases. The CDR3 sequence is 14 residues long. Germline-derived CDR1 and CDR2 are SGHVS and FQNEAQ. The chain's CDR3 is CASSYRVGQGHGHF. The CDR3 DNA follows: TGTGCCAGCAGCTACCGAGTAGGACAGGGTCACGGCCACTTC.

CDR3 bases: TGTGCCAGCAGCGCCATAAGGGGGGCAGATACGCAGTATTTT. Encoded protein: CASSAIRGADTQYF. The genes are TRBV9 and TRBJ2-3, with D perhaps being TRBD1 or TRBD2 (6 bases each). Per the germline V gene, CDR1 is SGDLS and CDR2 is YYNGEE. The CDR3 contains 14 residues. V lost 3 bases to trimming and J lost 4 bases, with 12 bases between them.

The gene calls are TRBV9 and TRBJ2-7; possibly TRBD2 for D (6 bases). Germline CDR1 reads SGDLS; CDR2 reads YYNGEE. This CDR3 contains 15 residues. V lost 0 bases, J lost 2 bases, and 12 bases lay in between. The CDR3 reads CASSVAGEAPYEQYF. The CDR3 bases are TGTGCCAGCAGCGTAGCTGGGGAGGCCCCCTACGAGCAGTACTTC.

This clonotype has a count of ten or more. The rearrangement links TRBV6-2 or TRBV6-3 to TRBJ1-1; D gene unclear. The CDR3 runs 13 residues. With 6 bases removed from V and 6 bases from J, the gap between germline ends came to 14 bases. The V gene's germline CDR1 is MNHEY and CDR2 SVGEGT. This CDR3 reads CASSRSSGAEAFF. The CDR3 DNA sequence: TGTGCCAGCAGCCGTAGTTCAGGCGCTGAAGCTTTCTTT.